This entry describes one T cell receptor (beta chain). No antigen is known for it. Repertoires were generated with immunoSEQ multiplex PCR, while TCRdb's copy carries only in-frame clones and drops some. Of 950,000 to 1,100,000 clones in the sample, more than 65% were seen once. Investigators divided CD4+ cells into CD45RA+ naive and CD45RA-negative memory subsets. The sample is drawn from a study of shared clonotypes between healthy human individuals. General study results and limits: Clonotypes not shared had lower generation probabilities than those common to all four donors. What naive subsets generally showed was a larger estimated richness than memory subsets showed.

The CDR3 covers 15 residues. CDR1 is SGHVS, CDR2 FQNEAQ, per germline. V shed 1 base, J shed 4 bases, and the junction held 1 base outside the gene matches. This chain connects TRBV7-8 to TRBJ1-4, with 9 bases fitting TRBD1. Sequenced sample: memory CD4+ T cells sorted from blood. Subset: CD45RA-negative fraction. The source of this sequence is a man between 18 and 29 years old in good health. The CDR3 region is CASSLGDRVNEKLFF. In DNA, the CDR3 is TGTGCCAGCAGCTTAGGGGACAGGGTTAATGAAAAACTGTTTTTT.